The source of this T cell receptor (beta chain) is a study of Graves' ophthalmopathy and Graves' hyperthyroidism. Scientists amplified the TCR beta CDR3 regions from RNA transcripts. Scientists carried out first-round RT-PCR using HTBI primers and then a second-round multiplex PCR. TCRdb recomputed calls from the multiplex PCR reads with MiXCR, one row per CDR3 protein. Counted here are 150,000 to 200,000 distinct CDR3 sequences, approximately 40% occurring once; the ten biggest clones make up roughly 9%. Study-wide points: The model flagged ophthalmopathy progression at about 68% sensitivity and 72% to 80% specificity. Between ophthalmopathy and stable hyperthyroidism, a 13-signature model drew a separation with roughly 88% sensitivity and 81.08% specificity.

Out of around 9.4 ml of fresh peripheral blood, PBMCs were obtained. To note about this clonotype: The target antigen is unknown.

Deletions cut 2 bases from V and 0 bases from J, with 7 bases between. The germline V gene encodes CDR1 DFQATT and CDR2 SNEGSKA (reference sequence). The CDR3 runs 14 residues. The chain uses TRBV20-1 and TRBJ2-2; D unclear. This receptor was identified in a man aged 25-40 years with Graves' ophthalmopathy. The material sequenced was peripheral blood. CDR3 region: CSARSGPNTGELFF. Written as DNA, the CDR3 is TGCAGTGCTAGATCCGGACCGAACACCGGGGAGCTGTTTTTT.